A single T cell receptor beta chain is shown here with its context. Its target is not known. This specimen comes from a study of immune cell composition in non-small cell lung cancer. Findings and caveats of the study: Shared sequences between tumour-reactive and dominant in vivo clones were not proven. Tumour-associated clones >0.5% occurred in roughly 35% of adenocarcinomas, 75% of squamous.

The assay was immunoSEQ multiplex PCR, and TCRdb's table has in-frame clones only and misses some. The repertoire consists of under 2,500 clones, with over 65% occurring once and the leading ten covering more than 9%. The sequence was obtained from a human donor with non-small cell lung cancer. Sequenced sample: lung tumor tissue.

The CDR3 region has the DNA TGCGCCAGCAGCCGGGACATTTTCTACGAGCAGTACTTC. The encoded protein is CASSRDIFYEQYF. The gene calls are TRBV5-1 and TRBJ2-7, with D possibly being TRBD1 (6 bases). V lost 4 bases and J lost 3, with 11 bases in between. The CDR3 contains 13 residues. The germline CDR1 and CDR2 sequences are SGHRS and YFSETQ.